A selection of T cell receptor beta chains follows, all from one sample in a study of T cells in Graves' hyperthyroidism and ophthalmopathy. MiXCR, run by TCRdb on the multiplex PCR reads, gives a single entry per CDR3 protein. The sample shows some 550,000 distinct CDR3 sequences, approximately 15% of them seen only once. Sequences were obtained from blood. Every receptor here comes from a woman in her thirties or forties with Graves' ophthalmopathy. The CDR3 runs from the conserved cysteine through the conserved F or W. The order of the fields is CDR3 length, clone size, D gene, V gene, J gene, CDR3 protein, CDR3 DNA. The D gene is left open where the match is weak. Rows give clone size only sometimes, using once, few, many, or a class for an expanded clone.

cdr3_length: 12
clone_size: many
d_call: NA
v_call: TRBV2
j_call: TRBJ1-2
cdr3_aa: CAGNLKTDGYTF
cdr3_nt: TGTGCCGGAAACCTCAAAACGGATGGCTACACCTTC

cdr3_length: 16
clone_size: few
d_call: NA
v_call: TRBV10-2
j_call: TRBJ2-3
cdr3_aa: CASSESNRAGTDTQYF
cdr3_nt: TGCGCCAGCAGTGAGTCGAACAGGGCTGGTACAGATACGCAGTATTTT

cdr3_length: 16
clone_size: NA
d_call: NA
v_call: TRBV6-5
j_call: TRBJ1-6
cdr3_aa: CASSYRGKRSNSPLHF
cdr3_nt: TGTGCCAGCAGTTACAGGGGAAAAAGGAGTAATTCACCCCTCCACTTT

cdr3_length: 12
clone_size: few
d_call: NA
v_call: TRBV6-1
j_call: TRBJ2-3
cdr3_aa: CASTPAGDTQYF
cdr3_nt: TGTGCCAGCACGCCAGCGGGAGATACGCAGTATTTT

cdr3_length: 19
clone_size: NA
d_call: TRBD2
v_call: TRBV7-8
j_call: TRBJ2-5
cdr3_aa: CASSLGGLAGKGTQETQYF
cdr3_nt: TGTGCCAGCAGCTTAGGGGGACTAGCGGGAAAGGGGACCCAAGAGACCCAGTACTTC

cdr3_length: 14
clone_size: many
d_call: NA
v_call: TRBV7-2
j_call: TRBJ1-1
cdr3_aa: CASSLILANTEAFF
cdr3_nt: TGTGCCAGCAGCTTAATTCTAGCGAACACTGAAGCTTTCTTT

cdr3_length: 14
clone_size: NA
d_call: NA
v_call: TRBV6-1
j_call: TRBJ2-7
cdr3_aa: CASSQAVGLYEQYF
cdr3_nt: TGTGCCAGCAGCCAGGCAGTGGGTCTCTACGAGCAGTACTTC

cdr3_length: 13
clone_size: NA
d_call: NA
v_call: TRBV19
j_call: TRBJ2-1
cdr3_aa: CASSGQNYNEQFF
cdr3_nt: TGTGCCAGTAGTGGACAGAACTACAATGAGCAGTTCTTC

cdr3_length: 15
clone_size: NA
d_call: NA
v_call: TRBV6-1
j_call: TRBJ1-2
cdr3_aa: CASSPTGLANYGYTF
cdr3_nt: TGTGCCAGCAGTCCTACAGGTCTAGCTAACTATGGCTACACCTTC

cdr3_length: 16
clone_size: NA
d_call: NA
v_call: TRBV28
j_call: TRBJ2-1
cdr3_aa: CASSSPYQSSYNEQFF
cdr3_nt: TGTGCCAGCAGTTCTCCTTACCAGAGCTCCTACAATGAGCAGTTCTTC

cdr3_length: 13
clone_size: many
d_call: NA
v_call: TRBV20-1
j_call: TRBJ1-1
cdr3_aa: CSASLGADTEAFF
cdr3_nt: TGCAGTGCTAGTCTGGGGGCGGACACTGAAGCTTTCTTT

cdr3_length: 13
clone_size: many
d_call: TRBD1
v_call: TRBV20-1
j_call: TRBJ1-2
cdr3_aa: CSARPTDRAGYTF
cdr3_nt: TGCAGTGCTAGACCCACGGACAGGGCCGGCTACACCTTC

cdr3_length: 15
clone_size: few
d_call: TRBD1
v_call: TRBV7-9
j_call: TRBJ1-2
cdr3_aa: CASSTGTGGNYGYTF
cdr3_nt: TGTGCCAGCAGTACCGGGACAGGGGGTAACTATGGCTACACCTTC

cdr3_length: 18
clone_size: NA
d_call: NA
v_call: TRBV12-3/TRBV12-4
j_call: TRBJ2-1
cdr3_aa: CASSFGQIILSSYNEQFF
cdr3_nt: TGTGCCAGCAGTTTTGGGCAGATAATCCTAAGCTCCTACAATGAGCAGTTCTTC

cdr3_length: 15
clone_size: many
d_call: NA
v_call: TRBV18
j_call: TRBJ2-3
cdr3_aa: CASSPLLAPTDTQYF
cdr3_nt: TGTGCCAGCTCACCACTCCTAGCCCCCACAGATACGCAGTATTTT

cdr3_length: 14
clone_size: NA
d_call: TRBD1
v_call: TRBV12-3/TRBV12-4
j_call: TRBJ1-3
cdr3_aa: CASCQGGSGNTIYF
cdr3_nt: TGTGCCAGCTGCCAGGGGGGGAGTGGAAACACCATATATTTT

cdr3_length: 15
clone_size: many
d_call: NA
v_call: TRBV20-1
j_call: TRBJ2-3
cdr3_aa: CSARDSRGSGDTQYF
cdr3_nt: TGCAGTGCTAGAGATTCCCGGGGGAGTGGTGATACGCAGTATTTT

cdr3_length: 14
clone_size: many
d_call: TRBD1
v_call: TRBV2
j_call: TRBJ2-7
cdr3_aa: CASSDLRGRYEQYF
cdr3_nt: TGTGCCAGCAGTGACCTAAGGGGGCGCTACGAGCAGTACTTC

cdr3_length: 15
clone_size: NA
d_call: TRBD1
v_call: TRBV10-3
j_call: TRBJ2-7
cdr3_aa: CAISGQDRGSYEQYF
cdr3_nt: TGTGCCATCAGCGGCCAGGACAGGGGCTCCTACGAGCAGTACTTC

cdr3_length: 15
clone_size: many
d_call: NA
v_call: TRBV2
j_call: TRBJ2-7
cdr3_aa: CASSEGQGRTYEQYF
cdr3_nt: TGTGCCAGCAGTGAAGGGCAGGGAAGGACCTACGAGCAGTACTTC

cdr3_length: 13
clone_size: NA
d_call: NA
v_call: TRBV3-1
j_call: TRBJ1-6
cdr3_aa: CASSQEGAASLHF
cdr3_nt: TGTGCCAGCAGCCAAGAAGGAGCAGCATCCCTCCACTTT

cdr3_length: 15
clone_size: many
d_call: NA
v_call: TRBV2
j_call: TRBJ2-2
cdr3_aa: CASSRRPTNTGELFF
cdr3_nt: TGTGCCAGCAGTCGACGACCTACGAACACCGGGGAGCTGTTTTTT

cdr3_length: 13
clone_size: many
d_call: NA
v_call: TRBV20-1
j_call: TRBJ1-5
cdr3_aa: CSAPRGSNQPQHF
cdr3_nt: TGCAGTGCTCCCCGGGGCAGCAATCAGCCCCAGCATTTT

cdr3_length: 15
clone_size: many
d_call: TRBD1
v_call: TRBV3-1
j_call: TRBJ1-6
cdr3_aa: CASSSRTGRGSPLHF
cdr3_nt: TGTGCCAGCAGCTCAAGGACAGGGCGAGGTTCACCCCTCCACTTT

cdr3_length: 16
clone_size: many
d_call: TRBD2
v_call: TRBV2
j_call: TRBJ2-1
cdr3_aa: CASSHQTSGSYNEQFF
cdr3_nt: TGTGCCAGCAGCCATCAGACTAGCGGAAGTTACAATGAGCAGTTCTTC

cdr3_length: 14
clone_size: NA
d_call: NA
v_call: TRBV18
j_call: TRBJ2-2
cdr3_aa: CASSQDGSTGELFF
cdr3_nt: TGTGCCAGCTCACAGGATGGGAGCACCGGGGAGCTGTTTTTT

cdr3_length: 14
clone_size: many
d_call: NA
v_call: TRBV2
j_call: TRBJ1-2
cdr3_aa: CASSEAYANRRYTF
cdr3_nt: TGTGCCAGCAGTGAAGCCTACGCCAACAGGAGGTACACCTTC

cdr3_length: 15
clone_size: many
d_call: TRBD1
v_call: TRBV2
j_call: TRBJ2-4
cdr3_aa: CASGTGGIAKNIQYF
cdr3_nt: TGTGCCAGCGGGACAGGTGGGATAGCCAAAAACATTCAGTACTTC

cdr3_length: 14
clone_size: many
d_call: TRBD1
v_call: TRBV28
j_call: TRBJ1-2
cdr3_aa: CASAVTGFNYGYTF
cdr3_nt: TGTGCCAGCGCAGTGACAGGGTTCAACTATGGCTACACCTTC

cdr3_length: 14
clone_size: NA
d_call: NA
v_call: TRBV10-3
j_call: TRBJ1-1
cdr3_aa: CAISGGASGTEAFF
cdr3_nt: TGTGCCATCAGTGGGGGGGCGTCCGGCACTGAGGCTTTCTTT

cdr3_length: 15
clone_size: many
d_call: NA
v_call: TRBV20-1
j_call: TRBJ2-4
cdr3_aa: CSASDPRALQNIQYF
cdr3_nt: TGCAGTGCTAGTGACCCCCGGGCCCTCCAAAACATTCAGTACTTC

cdr3_length: 13
clone_size: many
d_call: NA
v_call: TRBV14
j_call: TRBJ2-2
cdr3_aa: CASSFTLSGELFF
cdr3_nt: TGTGCCAGCAGCTTTACGCTTTCCGGGGAGCTGTTTTTT

cdr3_length: 11
clone_size: many
d_call: TRBD2
v_call: TRBV20-1
j_call: TRBJ2-1
cdr3_aa: CSAQRGDEQFF
cdr3_nt: TGCAGTGCCCAACGGGGGGATGAGCAGTTCTTC

cdr3_length: 14
clone_size: NA
d_call: TRBD1
v_call: TRBV10-3
j_call: TRBJ1-6
cdr3_aa: CAIRPGQGYSPLHF
cdr3_nt: TGTGCCATCAGGCCGGGACAGGGATATTCACCCCTCCACTTT

cdr3_length: 12
clone_size: few
d_call: NA
v_call: TRBV20-1
j_call: TRBJ2-3
cdr3_aa: CSARASPDTQYF
cdr3_nt: TGCAGTGCTAGGGCTAGCCCAGATACGCAGTATTTT

cdr3_length: 16
clone_size: many
d_call: NA
v_call: TRBV20-1
j_call: TRBJ2-1
cdr3_aa: CSASSAGLSTYNEQFF
cdr3_nt: TGCAGTGCTAGCTCAGCCGGACTGTCAACCTACAATGAGCAGTTCTTC

cdr3_length: 14
clone_size: NA
d_call: TRBD2
v_call: TRBV7-2
j_call: TRBJ2-1
cdr3_aa: CASRALAGGGEQFF
cdr3_nt: TGTGCCAGCAGAGCACTAGCGGGGGGGGGGGAGCAGTTCTTC

cdr3_length: 15
clone_size: NA
d_call: NA
v_call: TRBV15
j_call: TRBJ1-4
cdr3_aa: CATSRDCGENEKLFF
cdr3_nt: TGTGCCACCAGCAGAGATTGTGGGGAGAATGAAAAACTGTTTTTT

cdr3_length: 13
clone_size: few
d_call: NA
v_call: TRBV7-9
j_call: TRBJ1-6
cdr3_aa: CASSFGGSSPLHF
cdr3_nt: TGTGCCAGCAGCTTTGGGGGGTCTTCACCCCTCCACTTT

cdr3_length: 14
clone_size: NA
d_call: NA
v_call: TRBV6-2/TRBV6-3
j_call: TRBJ2-1
cdr3_aa: CASSYGLEYNEQFF
cdr3_nt: TGTGCCAGCAGTTACGGTCTAGAATACAATGAGCAGTTCTTC

cdr3_length: 14
clone_size: many
d_call: NA
v_call: TRBV20-1
j_call: TRBJ1-1
cdr3_aa: CSASTWGGDTEAFF
cdr3_nt: TGCAGTGCTAGTACATGGGGGGGAGACACTGAAGCTTTCTTT

cdr3_length: 13
clone_size: many
d_call: NA
v_call: TRBV28
j_call: TRBJ2-5
cdr3_aa: CASSMDTQETQYF
cdr3_nt: TGTGCCAGTTCGATGGACACTCAAGAGACCCAGTACTTC

cdr3_length: 13
clone_size: NA
d_call: NA
v_call: TRBV2
j_call: TRBJ2-2
cdr3_aa: CASRRHEDGELFF
cdr3_nt: TGTGCCAGCAGGAGACATGAGGACGGGGAGCTGTTTTTT

cdr3_length: 13
clone_size: many
d_call: NA
v_call: TRBV11-2
j_call: TRBJ1-1
cdr3_aa: CASTGLENTEAFF
cdr3_nt: TGTGCCAGCACCGGACTGGAGAACACTGAAGCTTTCTTT

cdr3_length: 14
clone_size: many
d_call: NA
v_call: TRBV20-1
j_call: TRBJ2-1
cdr3_aa: CSARVGPPVGEQFF
cdr3_nt: TGCAGTGCCAGAGTGGGGCCTCCGGTCGGTGAGCAGTTCTTC

cdr3_length: 15
clone_size: NA
d_call: NA
v_call: TRBV5-1
j_call: TRBJ2-5
cdr3_aa: CASSYLQGDTETQYF
cdr3_nt: TGCGCCAGCAGCTACCTACAGGGAGATACAGAGACCCAGTACTTC

cdr3_length: 17
clone_size: NA
d_call: TRBD1
v_call: TRBV4-2
j_call: TRBJ1-6
cdr3_aa: CASSRIQGATYNSPLHF
cdr3_nt: TGTGCCAGCAGCCGAATCCAGGGGGCAACCTATAATTCACCCCTCCACTTT

cdr3_length: 13
clone_size: many
d_call: TRBD2
v_call: TRBV20-1
j_call: TRBJ2-1
cdr3_aa: CSARGREDGEQFF
cdr3_nt: TGCAGTGCTAGAGGGCGGGAGGACGGTGAGCAGTTCTTC

cdr3_length: 12
clone_size: many
d_call: NA
v_call: TRBV5-1
j_call: TRBJ2-3
cdr3_aa: CASSFSEDTQYF
cdr3_nt: TGCGCCAGCAGCTTTAGTGAAGATACGCAGTATTTT

cdr3_length: 15
clone_size: many
d_call: TRBD2
v_call: TRBV18
j_call: TRBJ2-1
cdr3_aa: CASSRTSGTYNEQFF
cdr3_nt: TGTGCCAGCTCCCGCACTAGCGGAACCTACAATGAGCAGTTCTTC

cdr3_length: 18
clone_size: few
d_call: NA
v_call: TRBV28
j_call: TRBJ2-7
cdr3_aa: CASSFLEGHPKSNHEQYF
cdr3_nt: TGTGCCAGCAGTTTTCTCGAGGGACACCCCAAATCCAACCACGAGCAGTACTTC

cdr3_length: 14
clone_size: few
d_call: TRBD2
v_call: TRBV9
j_call: TRBJ2-7
cdr3_aa: CASSVTSGTHEQYF
cdr3_nt: TGTGCCAGCAGCGTTACTAGCGGGACCCACGAGCAGTACTTC

cdr3_length: 16
clone_size: NA
d_call: TRBD1
v_call: TRBV2
j_call: TRBJ1-2
cdr3_aa: CASSQLQGARNYGYTF
cdr3_nt: TGTGCCAGCAGTCAATTACAGGGGGCAAGAAACTATGGCTACACCTTC